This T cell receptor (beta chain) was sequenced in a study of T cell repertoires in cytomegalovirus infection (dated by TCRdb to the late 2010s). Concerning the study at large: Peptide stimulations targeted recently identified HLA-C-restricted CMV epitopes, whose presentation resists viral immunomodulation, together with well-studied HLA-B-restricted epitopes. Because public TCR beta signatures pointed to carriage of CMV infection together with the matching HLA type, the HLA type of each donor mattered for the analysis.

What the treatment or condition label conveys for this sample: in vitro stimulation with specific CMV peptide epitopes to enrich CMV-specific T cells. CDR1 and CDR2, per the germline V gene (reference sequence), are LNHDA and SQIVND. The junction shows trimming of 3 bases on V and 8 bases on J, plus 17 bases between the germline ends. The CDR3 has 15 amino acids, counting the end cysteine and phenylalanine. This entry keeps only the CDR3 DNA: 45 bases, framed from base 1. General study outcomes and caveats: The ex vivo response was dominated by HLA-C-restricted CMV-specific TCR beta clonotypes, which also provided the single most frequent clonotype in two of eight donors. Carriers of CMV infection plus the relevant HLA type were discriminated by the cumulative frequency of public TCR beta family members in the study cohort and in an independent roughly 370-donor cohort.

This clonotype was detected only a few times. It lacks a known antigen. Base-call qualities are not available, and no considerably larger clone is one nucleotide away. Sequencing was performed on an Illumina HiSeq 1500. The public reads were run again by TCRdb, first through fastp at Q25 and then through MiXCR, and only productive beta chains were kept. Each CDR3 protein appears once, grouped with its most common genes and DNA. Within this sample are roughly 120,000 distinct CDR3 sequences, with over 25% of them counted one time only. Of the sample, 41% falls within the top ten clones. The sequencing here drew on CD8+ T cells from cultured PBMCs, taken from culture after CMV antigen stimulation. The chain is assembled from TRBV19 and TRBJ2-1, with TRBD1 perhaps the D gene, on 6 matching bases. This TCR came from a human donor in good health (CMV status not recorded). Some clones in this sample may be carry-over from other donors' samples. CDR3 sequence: CASSIRQDLSYEQFF. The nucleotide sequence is TGTGCCAGTAGTATCAGACAGGATTTAAGCTATGAGCAGTTCTTC.